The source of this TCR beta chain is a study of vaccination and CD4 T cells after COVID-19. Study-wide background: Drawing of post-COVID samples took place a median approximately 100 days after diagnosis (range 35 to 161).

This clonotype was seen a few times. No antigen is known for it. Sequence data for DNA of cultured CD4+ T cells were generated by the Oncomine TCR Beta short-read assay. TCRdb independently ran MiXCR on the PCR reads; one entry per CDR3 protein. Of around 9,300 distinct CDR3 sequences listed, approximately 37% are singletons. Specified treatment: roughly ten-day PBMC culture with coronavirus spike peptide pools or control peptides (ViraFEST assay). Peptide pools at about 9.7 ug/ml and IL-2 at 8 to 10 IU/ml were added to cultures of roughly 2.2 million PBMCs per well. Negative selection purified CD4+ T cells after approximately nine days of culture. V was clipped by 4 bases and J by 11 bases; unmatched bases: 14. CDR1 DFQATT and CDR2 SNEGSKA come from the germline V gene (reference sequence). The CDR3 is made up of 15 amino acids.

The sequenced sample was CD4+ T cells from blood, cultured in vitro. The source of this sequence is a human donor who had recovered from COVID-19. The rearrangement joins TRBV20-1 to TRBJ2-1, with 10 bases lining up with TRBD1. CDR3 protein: CSANPPGTGESKQFF. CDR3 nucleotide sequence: TGCAGTGCTAACCCACCCGGGACAGGGGAGTCTAAGCAGTTCTTC.